A single sample gave rise to the 17 T cell receptor beta chains below, sequenced in a study of blood T cell repertoires in COVID-19. Sequencing used immunoSEQ multiplex PCR; TCRdb keeps in-frame clones, though not all of them. Among nearly 350,000 clones listed, roughly 87% were seen once. What was sequenced was PBMCs or T cells enriched from blood (not recorded which). These receptors all stem from a woman under 40 who had recovered from COVID-19.

This rearrangement joins TRBV25-1 to TRBJ1-4, with 7 nucleotides matching TRBD1. Germline lookup yields CDR1 MGHDK and CDR2 SYGVNS. CDR3 size: 17 residues. Trimming at V came to 3 bases and at J to 6 bases, leaving 13 bases not matched to a gene. Here the CDR3 DNA reads TGTGCCAGCAGTGACAGGGGGTTTCCCCTTCTCGATGAAAAACTGTTTTTT. This codes for CASSDRGFPLLDEKLFF. The full variable domain, with the rest looked up from reference TRBV25-1 and TRBJ1-4, is EADIYQTPRYLVIGTGKKITLECSQTMGHDKMYWYQQDPGMELHLIHYSYGVNSTEKGDLSSESTVSRIRTEHFPLTLESARPSHTSQYLCASSDRGFPLLDEKLFFGSGTQLSVL.

The chain carries TRBV19 and TRBJ1-6; 8 bases are a match to TRBD1. The CDR3 loop spans 17 amino acids. The germline gives CDR1 LNHDA, CDR2 SQIVND (reference sequence). V shed 3 bases and J 10 bases; nucleotides not matched to a gene: 14. As DNA, the CDR3 is TGTGCCAGTAGTATTAGCAGGGGGCAAGGTAGTCGATCACCCCTCCACTTT. This translates into CASSISRGQGSRSPLHF.

The J gene is TRBJ2-3, the V gene TRBV3-1 (or the pseudogene TRBV3-2); 14 bases map to TRBD2. The germline gives CDR1 LGHDT, CDR2 YNNKEL (reference sequence). V was pared by 2 bases and J by 4 bases, with 5 bases of the junction left unmatched. There are 17 residues in the CDR3. The CDR3 DNA reads as TGTGCCAGCAGCCAAAGACTAGCGGGGGGGTTCGCAGATACGCAGTATTTT. The encoded protein is CASSQRLAGGFADTQYF.

This CDR3 is CATGTQLTYNEQFF. Written as DNA, the CDR3 is TGTGCCACCGGGACACAACTAACCTACAATGAGCAGTTCTTC. The chain couples TRBV28 to TRBJ2-1, with a weak D call TRBD1 (6 bases). The germline CDR1 and CDR2 sequences are MDHEN and SYDVKM. The length of the CDR3 is 14 residues. V was pared by 10 bases and J by 2 bases, with 15 bases between. Full variable domain (missing parts from reference TRBV28 and TRBJ2-1): DVKVTQSSRYLVKRTGEKVFLECVQDMDHENMFWYRQDPGLGLRLIYFSYDVKMKEKGDIPEGYSVSREKKERFSLILESASTNQTSMYLCATGTQLTYNEQFFGPGTRLTVL.

V usage is TRBV5-1 and J usage is TRBJ2-5; 7 bases are shared with TRBD2. Germline lookup yields CDR1 SGHRS and CDR2 YFSETQ. V shed 6 bases and J 5 bases; nucleotides not matched to a gene: 4. This CDR3 comprises 12 residues. The CDR3: CASTQGGETQYF. CDR3 bases: TGCGCCAGCACCCAGGGAGGGGAGACCCAGTACTTC.

This chain joins TRBV18 and TRBJ2-1; 8 bases fit TRBD1. There are 14 residues in the CDR3. J was trimmed by 9 bases and V by 2 bases; bases with no gene match: 6. Germline V CDR1 and CDR2: KGHSH, LQKENI. The DNA for the CDR3 is TGTGCCAGCTCACCAAACACCGGGACAGGTGAGCAGTTCTTC. Its translation is CASSPNTGTGEQFF.

Of note for this clone: Its ends do not fully match the called genes, so a read error is possible. V gene TRBV2 combines with J gene TRBJ1-2; possible D gene TRBD1, 5 bases. In germline, CDR1 is SNHLY, CDR2 FYNNEI. The CDR3 extends over 13 amino acids. The CDR3 DNA follows: TGTGCCAGCATTGAACGTCAGGGTGGTGGCTACACCTTC. Translating gives CASIERQGGGYTF.

J is TRBJ2-2 and V is TRBV11-2; the match to TRBD1 covers 7 bases. After removal of 5 bases from V and 0 bases from J, the junction contained 6 bases not matched to a gene. The germline V gene has CDR1 SGHAT and CDR2 FQNNGV. This CDR3 has 16 residues. In DNA, the CDR3 is TGTGCCAGCAGCGCGAACAGGGGCACGAACACCGGGGAGCTGTTTTTT. It specifies CASSANRGTNTGELFF.

The rearrangement joins TRBV10-2 to TRBJ2-1; D possibly corresponds to TRBD1 (5 bases). The CDR3 loop spans 14 amino acids. Germline V gene data show CDR1 as WSHSY and CDR2 as SAAADI. Trimming took 8 bases from V and 5 from J, leaving 16 bases between them. The CDR3 spells CASVGATIHNEQFF. For the CDR3, the DNA is TGCGCCAGCGTTGGGGCGACCATCCACAATGAGCAGTTCTTC.

V and J are TRBV30 and TRBJ2-3, with D perhaps matching TRBD1 (6 bases). There are 16 residues in the CDR3. With 1 base removed from V and 2 bases from J, the gap between germline ends came to 16 bases. Germline CDR1 GTSNPN, CDR2 SVGIG (reference sequence). The DNA for the CDR3 is TGTGCCTGGAGTGCCGGGACATTGGGGTTCACAGATACGCAGTATTTT. Translation gives CAWSAGTLGFTDTQYF.

This chain links TRBV23-1 with TRBJ1-2; D not resolved. TRBV23-1 is an ORF, with its function uncertain. Trimming took 2 bases from V and 4 from J, leaving 11 bases between them. This CDR3 has 14 amino acids. CDR3 DNA: TGCGCCAGCAGTCAAGAGAAGCGACCCTATGGCTACACCTTC. Protein sequence: CASSQEKRPYGYTF.

The V gene is TRBV7-9, the J gene TRBJ1-3, with D maybe TRBD1 (5 bases). Deletions cut 2 bases from V and 4 bases from J, with 12 bases between. The CDR3 is 15 residues long. Germline values: CDR1 SEHNR, CDR2 FQNEAQ (reference sequence). CDR3 amino acids: CASSLSAGYGNTIYF. The CDR3 DNA follows: TGTGCCAGCAGCTTAAGTGCAGGGTACGGAAACACCATATATTTT.

The V call is TRBV5-1, the J call TRBJ1-1, with 7 bases aligning to TRBD1. J gave up 0 bases and V 4 bases, and 3 bases lay outside the gene matches. Germline CDR1 and CDR2: SGHRS and YFSETQ. The CDR3 is 14 residues long. In DNA, the CDR3 is TGCGCCAGCAGCCTAGGGGGCGTGAACACTGAAGCTTTCTTT. Its protein is CASSLGGVNTEAFF.

The chain carries TRBV19 and TRBJ1-5, with TRBD1 matching 8 bases. This CDR3 comprises 15 residues. Per the germline V gene, CDR1 is LNHDA and CDR2 is SQIVND (reference sequence). The trim removed 7 bases at V and 2 bases at J, leaving 7 bases unmatched. The CDR3 spells CASKLDREGNQPQHF. In DNA form, the CDR3 reads TGTGCCAGTAAGCTGGACAGGGAGGGCAATCAGCCCCAGCATTTT.

This chain links TRBV6-1 with TRBJ2-7, with TRBD1 matching 9 bases. J gave up 3 bases and V 0 bases, and 6 bases lay outside the gene matches. Germline V gene lookup returns CDR1 MNHNS and CDR2 SASEGT. The CDR3 is 16 amino acids. The CDR3 spells CASSEALGQGVYEQYF. CDR3 bases: TGTGCCAGCAGTGAAGCGCTGGGACAGGGTGTCTACGAGCAGTACTTC.

This chain links TRBV10-3 with TRBJ1-2; TRBD1 might be the D (5 bases). The CDR3 runs to 13 residues. The V gene's germline CDR1 is ENHRY and CDR2 SYGVKD. The V end lost 4 bases, the J end lost 8 bases, and 14 bases lay between the germline ends. The chain's CDR3 is CAISGTRQQGYTF. CDR3 DNA: TGTGCCATCAGTGGGACACGGCAACAGGGCTACACCTTC.

The chain uses TRBV9 and TRBJ1-5; a possible D gene is TRBD1 (5 bases). CDR1 and CDR2 (germline): SGDLS, YYNGEE. CDR3 length: 13 amino acids. V was pared by 0 bases and J by 9 bases, with 10 bases between. CDR3 DNA sequence: TGTGCCAGCAGCGTAGAAGGGGAACGGCCCCAGCATTTT. Its translation: CASSVEGERPQHF.